This is a list of T cell receptor beta chains from one sample in a study of blood T cell repertoires in COVID-19. Data came from immunoSEQ multiplex PCR; TCRdb stores just in-frame clones and leaves some out. The table shows approximately 110,000 clones, with 92% occurring only once. The sequenced material came from peripheral blood. The origin of the receptors is a man aged 50-59 years with COVID-19, enrolled during active disease. CDR3s include the opening cysteine and the closing phenylalanine or tryptophan. A D gene is named only where the DNA matches it firmly. Rows give clone size only sometimes, using once, few, many, or a class for an expanded clone.

j_gene,d_gene,abundance,v_gene,CDR3nt,CDR3aa
TRBJ1-2,NA,NA,TRBV7-9,TGTGCCAGCAGCCTTCAAGGCAGGGACTATGGCTACACCTTC,CASSLQGRDYGYTF
TRBJ1-6,TRBD1,NA,TRBV7-2,TGTGCCAGCAGCTTTGGACAGGCCTTTAATTCACCCCTCCACTTT,CASSFGQAFNSPLHF
TRBJ2-6,NA,NA,TRBV5-1,TGCGCCAGCAGCTTCGGAGGGAGCGGGGCCAACGTCCTGACTTTC,CASSFGGSGANVLTF
TRBJ2-7,NA,NA,TRBV3-1/TRBV3-2,TGTGCCAGCAGCCGGGACTTAAGCTCCTACGAGCAGTACTTC,CASSRDLSSYEQYF
TRBJ2-3,NA,NA,TRBV3-1/TRBV3-2,TGTGCCAGCAGCCAGGAGGGGACAGATACGCAGTATTTT,CASSQEGTDTQYF
TRBJ2-3,TRBD2,NA,TRBV30,TGTGCCTGGGGCACTAGCGCTCAGGATACGCAGTATTTT,CAWGTSAQDTQYF
TRBJ1-3,NA,NA,TRBV7-9,TGTGCCAGCAGCCTGGCGGCAGCTGGAAACACCATATATTTT,CASSLAAAGNTIYF
TRBJ2-1,NA,NA,TRBV4-2,TGTGCCAGCAGCCAAGAGGGGCGGCTCTCCTACAATGAGCAGTTCTTC,CASSQEGRLSYNEQFF
TRBJ2-2,NA,NA,TRBV28,TGTGCCAGCATATTAACGGGCACCGGGGAGCTGTTTTTT,CASILTGTGELFF
TRBJ1-1,NA,NA,TRBV6-2/TRBV6-3,TGTGCCAGCAGTAACGCGGGTAGCACTGAAGCTTTCTTT,CASSNAGSTEAFF
TRBJ2-6,NA,NA,TRBV4-2,TGTGCCAGCAGCCAAGATTCCCTATCTGGGGCCAACGTCCTGACTTTC,CASSQDSLSGANVLTF
TRBJ2-3,TRBD1,NA,TRBV19,TGTGCCAGTAGCTCTTTGGGACAGTATTCCCCTAGCACAGATACGCAGTATTTT,CASSSLGQYSPSTDTQYF
TRBJ1-1,TRBD1,once,TRBV6-1,TGTGCCAGCAGTGAAGCGAGGGGGCGGTGGACTTTCTTT,CASSEARGRWTFF
TRBJ1-6,TRBD1,few,TRBV27,TGTGCCAGCAGTTTACTCCGGGACAGGGTCAATTCACCCCTCCACTTT,CASSLLRDRVNSPLHF
TRBJ2-5,NA,NA,TRBV30,TGTGCCTGGAGTGTTTCAGTTAAAGAGACCCAGTACTTC,CAWSVSVKETQYF
TRBJ2-1,NA,NA,TRBV3-1/TRBV3-2,TGTGCCAGCAGCACCGGCCCCCCAGGAAATGAGCAGTTCTTC,CASSTGPPGNEQFF
TRBJ1-5,TRBD1,NA,TRBV5-4,TGTGCCAGCAGCTTGGGTGACAGGGGTGGACAGCCCCAGCATTTT,CASSLGDRGGQPQHF
TRBJ2-1,NA,NA,TRBV21-1,TGTGCCAGCAGCAAAGGGCCCCTCGCGGGCTACAATGAGCAGTTCTTC,CASSKGPLAGYNEQFF
TRBJ2-1,TRBD2,NA,TRBV11-2,TGTGCCAGCAGTCAAGGACCCCGGGGGGTCAATGAGCAGTTCTTC,CASSQGPRGVNEQFF
TRBJ1-2,NA,NA,TRBV18,TGTGCCAGCTCAGACGGGACATCCTATGGCTACACCTTC,CASSDGTSYGYTF
TRBJ2-3,TRBD2,NA,TRBV9,TGTGCCAGCAGCCTAGCGGGAGGGGATACGCAGTATTTT,CASSLAGGDTQYF
TRBJ2-3,NA,NA,TRBV18,TGTGCCAGCTCCACCCCTAAGCGGCCCTTTGAGGATACGCAGTATTTT,CASSTPKRPFEDTQYF
TRBJ1-2,NA,NA,TRBV7-8,TGTGCCAGCAGCTTATCGGGGGGGCGACTCTATGGCTACACCTTC,CASSLSGGRLYGYTF
TRBJ2-3,NA,NA,TRBV19,TGTGCCAGTATGGGGGGACAGAATCTAGATACGCAGTATTTT,CASMGGQNLDTQYF
TRBJ1-2,NA,NA,TRBV4-1,TGCGCCAGCAGCCAAGTATCAGGCTATGGCTACACCTTC,CASSQVSGYGYTF
TRBJ2-1,TRBD2,NA,TRBV7-8,TGTGCCAGCAGCACCGCAGGGACTAGCGGGGACAATGAGCAGTTCTTC,CASSTAGTSGDNEQFF
TRBJ1-1,NA,NA,TRBV9,TGTGCCAGCAGCACAAGCGACAGGCGAGGGACTGAAGCTTTCTTT,CASSTSDRRGTEAFF
TRBJ2-1,NA,once,TRBV29-1,TGCAGCGTTGGAGTGAATGAGCAGTTCTTC,CSVGVNEQFF
TRBJ2-5,NA,NA,TRBV19,TGTGCCAGTAGTATAACGTCCAGGGGAATAGAGACCCAGTACTTC,CASSITSRGIETQYF
TRBJ2-2,NA,NA,TRBV11-3,TGTGCCAGCGCAGGGGAAGGCACCGGGGAGCTGTTTTTT,CASAGEGTGELFF